These 21 T cell receptor beta chains came from one sample sequenced in a study of blood T cell repertoires in COVID-19. The protocol was immunoSEQ multiplex PCR, while the TCRdb copy is restricted to in-frame clones and leaves out a portion. The profile shows 290,000 or so clones, 75% to 85% of them singletons. The specimen sequenced was peripheral blood. The receptors were sampled from a man over 45 with active or convalescent COVID-19.

The chain couples TRBV27 to TRBJ2-2, with D perhaps matching TRBD2 (6 bases). Germline-derived CDR1 and CDR2 are MNHEY and SMNVEV (reference sequence). Trimming left V 6 bases short and J 4 bases short, with 15 bases between. This CDR3 has 15 residues. The CDR3 sequence: CASSRLGVRTGELFF. CDR3 sequence (DNA): TGTGCCAGCAGCAGACTAGGAGTTCGCACCGGGGAGCTGTTTTTT.

The chain has TRBV28 and TRBJ2-5, with 7 bases aligning to TRBD1. The trim removed 3 bases at V and 1 base at J, leaving 8 bases unmatched. The germline V gene encodes CDR1 MDHEN and CDR2 SYDVKM. The length of the CDR3 is 16 residues. CDR3 DNA: TGTGCCAGCAGTTTCGTAGGGGGCGCAGGCCAAGAGACCCAGTACTTC. Amino acids: CASSFVGGAGQETQYF.

V is TRBV15 and J is TRBJ1-5; D might be TRBD1 (5 bases). Germline CDR1 reads LNHNV; CDR2 reads YYDKDF (reference sequence). This CDR3 region has 16 residues. Trimming took 5 bases from V and 0 from J, leaving 14 bases between them. CDR3 amino acids: CATSGGAGGSNQPQHF. The CDR3 region has the DNA TGTGCCACCAGCGGAGGGGCAGGTGGTAGCAATCAGCCCCAGCATTTT.

Details on this clone: The sample carries other DNA sequences with the same CDR3. The chain has TRBV6-5 and TRBJ1-2; possibly TRBD1 for D (6 bases). The CDR3 sequence is 12 residues long. Trimming took 2 bases from V and 5 from J, leaving 6 bases between them. CDR1 and CDR2 from the germline V gene are MNHEY and SVGAGI. The CDR3 DNA is TGTGCCAGCAGTTACCAGGGGTATGGCTACACCTTC. This codes for CASSYQGYGYTF.

J is TRBJ1-2 and V is TRBV5-6, with 12 bases matching TRBD1. The germline gives CDR1 SGHDT, CDR2 YYEEEE. The J segment lost 10 bases and the V segment lost 3 bases, leaving 10 bases of the junction unmatched. This CDR3 is 15 amino acids long. CDR3 protein: CASSSVGQGARDYTF. The CDR3 DNA follows: TGTGCCAGCAGCTCGGTGGGACAGGGGGCGCGAGACTACACCTTC.

The chain employs TRBV7-3 and TRBJ2-1; 11 bases agree with TRBD2. In germline, CDR1 is SGHTA, CDR2 FQGTGA. The CDR3 runs to 18 residues. V lost 5 bases and J lost 6; bases outside the gene matches: 15. CDR3 in DNA: TGTGCCAGCAGCCCCTTTGGAGATAGCGGGAGGGATGGCAATGAGCAGTTCTTC. This translates into CASSPFGDSGRDGNEQFF.

This clone appeared a few times. The chain carries TRBV6-5 and TRBJ2-5; 12 positions agree with TRBD2. The V gene end was trimmed by 5 bases and the J gene end by 4 bases; junction bases not matched to a gene: 5. This CDR3 comprises 15 residues. Looked up from germline, CDR1 is MNHEY and CDR2 is SVGAGI. The CDR3 coding sequence is TGTGCCAGCAGTCCGACTAGCGGGAGTTCAGAGACCCAGTACTTC. As protein: CASSPTSGSSETQYF.

This clone was found a few times. The chain combines TRBV5-8 with TRBJ1-3, with 7 bases aligning to TRBD1. Germline-derived CDR1 and CDR2 are SGHTS and YDEGEE. The CDR3 loop spans 13 amino acids. V was clipped by 4 bases and J by 8 bases; unmatched bases: 6. CDR3 loop: CASSPQGGYTIYF. CDR3 DNA: TGTGCCAGCAGCCCCCAGGGGGGTTACACCATATATTTT.

The chain couples TRBV5-6 to TRBJ1-5; no clear D gene. Per the germline V gene, CDR1 is SGHDT and CDR2 is YYEEEE. With 4 bases removed from V and 2 bases from J, the gap between germline ends came to 4 bases. The CDR3 sequence is 12 residues long. DNA of the CDR3: TGTGCCAGCAGCATCGGCAATCAGCCCCAGCATTTT. It yields the protein CASSIGNQPQHF.

This clone was seen a handful of times. This chain joins TRBV7-9 and TRBJ2-7, with D possibly being TRBD1 (5 bases). Deletions cut 0 bases from V and 2 bases from J, with 8 bases between. The CDR3 consists of 14 residues. Germline values: CDR1 SEHNR, CDR2 FQNEAQ (reference sequence). Here the CDR3 DNA reads TGTGCCAGCAGCTTAGCAGCAGGGCCCTACGAGCAGTACTTC. It yields the protein CASSLAAGPYEQYF.

The chain carries TRBV2 and TRBJ1-2, with D possibly TRBD1 on 5 matching bases. Germline V CDR1 and CDR2: SNHLY, FYNNEI. V was clipped by 2 bases and J by 4 bases, with 8 bases between them. This CDR3 is built from 13 residues. In DNA form, the CDR3 reads TGTGCCAGCAGTGAAACAGGTCTCTATGGCTACACCTTC. Translation gives CASSETGLYGYTF.

The rearrangement links TRBV9 to TRBJ2-5, with D maybe TRBD1 (6 bases). Germline loops: CDR1 SGDLS, CDR2 YYNGEE. This CDR3 has 15 amino acids. V dropped 0 bases and J dropped 2 bases, with 11 bases sitting between them. The CDR3 is CASSVASGQQETQYF. CDR3 DNA sequence: TGTGCCAGCAGCGTAGCCTCGGGACAACAAGAGACCCAGTACTTC.

The chain combines TRBV18 with TRBJ1-4, with a weak D call TRBD1 (6 bases). CDR3 length equals 15 residues. Germline assignment: CDR1 KGHSH and CDR2 LQKENI. Deletions cut 3 bases from V and 7 bases from J, with 15 bases between. The chain's CDR3 is CASSPVGQGGEKLFF. CDR3 nucleotides: TGTGCCAGCTCACCCGTCGGTCAAGGGGGTGAAAAACTGTTTTTT.

The V and J genes are TRBV3-1 (or the pseudogene TRBV3-2) and TRBJ2-7, with D possibly matching TRBD2 (6 bases). Trimming took 5 bases from V and 6 from J, leaving 8 bases between them. Per germline, CDR1 LGHDT and CDR2 YNNKEL (reference sequence). The CDR3 is 11 residues long. CDR3 sequence (DNA): TGTGCCAGCAGCTTCGGGGGCGAGCAGTACTTC. Residues: CASSFGGEQYF.

CDR3 sequence reads: CASSPSPLSGREETQYF. DNA of the CDR3: TGTGCCAGCAGCCCCTCACCCCTTAGCGGGAGGGAGGAGACCCAGTACTTC. The rearrangement uses TRBV3-1 (or the pseudogene TRBV3-2) and TRBJ2-5, with 11 bases identical to TRBD2. V was pared by 4 bases and J by 5 bases, with 12 bases of the junction left unmatched. CDR1 and CDR2 from the germline V gene are LGHDT and YNNKEL (reference sequence). The CDR3 is 17 residues long.

The V gene is TRBV18, the J gene TRBJ1-2, with TRBD1 identical over 7 bases. CDR3 length: 15 amino acids. Germline V gene lookup returns CDR1 KGHSH and CDR2 LQKENI. V lost 2 bases, J lost 4 bases, and 7 bases stayed unmatched. The CDR3 reads CASSPSEGASYGYTF. The DNA for the CDR3 is TGTGCCAGCTCACCATCGGAGGGGGCAAGCTATGGCTACACCTTC.

The V gene is TRBV28, the J gene TRBJ2-6; 9 nucleotides align to TRBD1. V gave up 1 base and J gave up 3 bases; unmatched junction bases: 10. The CDR3 is made up of 19 amino acids. Germline lookup yields CDR1 MDHEN and CDR2 SYDVKM. This CDR3 is CASSLLDRGFKFGANVLTF. The CDR3 DNA follows: TGTGCCAGCAGTTTATTGGACAGGGGATTTAAGTTTGGGGCCAACGTCCTGACTTTC.

The chain joins TRBV15 to TRBJ1-2; D not certain. Trimming removed 1 base from V and 4 bases from J, with 13 bases in between. The germline V gene encodes CDR1 LNHNV and CDR2 YYDKDF (reference sequence). This CDR3 contains 15 residues. As DNA, the CDR3 is TGTGCCACCAGCAGAGGCCAAGGGAGTGTCTATGGCTACACCTTC. Translation gives CATSRGQGSVYGYTF.

The chain is built from TRBV7-9 and TRBJ1-2; perhaps TRBD1 as D (5 bases). The CDR3 extends over 14 amino acids. CDR1 and CDR2 from the germline V gene are SEHNR and FQNEAQ (reference sequence). V was shortened by 1 base and J by 12 bases, with 18 bases between the two germline ends. The CDR3 spells CASSLGQSPRLDTF. DNA for the CDR3: TGTGCCAGCAGCTTAGGACAGTCCCCCCGCTTAGACACCTTC. Using reference TRBV7-9 and TRBJ1-2 for the parts outside the CDR3, the full variable domain is DTGVSQNPRHKITKRGQNVTFRCDPISEHNRLYWYRQTLGQGPEFLTYFQNEAQLEKSRLLSDRFSAERPKGSFSTLEIQRTEQGDSAMYLCASSLGQSPRLDTFGSGTRLTVV.

CDR3 DNA sequence: TGTGCCAGCAGCAGACCAGGGGCCACTTCCTACGAGCAGTACTTC. Amino acids: CASSRPGATSYEQYF. The chain carries TRBV7-8 and TRBJ2-7; D perhaps matches TRBD1 (6 bases). The CDR3 has 15 residues. Germline V CDR1 and CDR2: SGHVS, FQNEAQ. V lost 5 bases to trimming and J lost 1 base, with 15 bases between them.

V gene TRBV30 combines with J gene TRBJ2-4; D unclear. V lost 1 base to trimming and J lost 0 bases, with 10 bases between them. The germline CDR1 and CDR2 sequences are GTSNPN and SVGIG (reference sequence). The CDR3 is 15 residues long. The CDR3 nucleotides read TGTGCCTGGAGTGCCCCCCTAGTAGCCAAAAACATTCAGTACTTC. This codes for CAWSAPLVAKNIQYF.